Listed below are T cell receptor beta chains from one sample, sequenced in a study of persistence of HIV-infected CD4 T cells. No antigen has been identified for these receptors. Sequencing was performed with immunoSEQ multiplex PCR; in TCRdb, only in-frame clones are kept and a portion is missing. Of just under 20,000 clones detected, around 78% appear once; the ten largest clones hold roughly 7%. This sample comprised CD4+ T cells sorted from PBMCs after 18-hour stimulation, obtained from a patient who received antiretroviral therapy. The receptors derive from an adult man with HIV who was CMV-seropositive. CDR3s include the opening cysteine and the closing phenylalanine or tryptophan. The order of the fields is V gene, clone size, CDR3 protein. The listing skips clone size in some rows; elsewhere it reads once, few, many or a size class.

V gene: TRBV5-8
clone size: once
CDR3 protein: CASPKGGAFNEKLFF

V gene: TRBV6-5
clone size: .
CDR3 protein: CASSNPQGSYGYTF

V gene: TRBV3-1/TRBV3-2
clone size: .
CDR3 protein: CASSQDPDSMETVWNNSYEQYF

V gene: TRBV7-8
clone size: .
CDR3 protein: CASSLGQGAFSNNSPLHF

V gene: TRBV7-2
clone size: .
CDR3 protein: CASSQARGSAGELFF

V gene: TRBV6-5
clone size: .
CDR3 protein: CATQQGGGPYQPQHF

V gene: TRBV5-4
clone size: .
CDR3 protein: CASSLLGTSHNSPLHF

V gene: TRBV7-3
clone size: once
CDR3 protein: CASSRGLTGELFF

V gene: TRBV9
clone size: .
CDR3 protein: CASSVGLTYDQPQHF

V gene: TRBV7-8
clone size: .
CDR3 protein: CASSPASGSNQPQHF

V gene: TRBV28
clone size: .
CDR3 protein: CASSFRDRPYEQYF

V gene: TRBV10-1
clone size: .
CDR3 protein: CASSGRDRGKNEQYF

V gene: TRBV6-5
clone size: .
CDR3 protein: CASSYSSGGYGYTF

V gene: TRBV11-2
clone size: .
CDR3 protein: CASSLVGANSGNTIYF